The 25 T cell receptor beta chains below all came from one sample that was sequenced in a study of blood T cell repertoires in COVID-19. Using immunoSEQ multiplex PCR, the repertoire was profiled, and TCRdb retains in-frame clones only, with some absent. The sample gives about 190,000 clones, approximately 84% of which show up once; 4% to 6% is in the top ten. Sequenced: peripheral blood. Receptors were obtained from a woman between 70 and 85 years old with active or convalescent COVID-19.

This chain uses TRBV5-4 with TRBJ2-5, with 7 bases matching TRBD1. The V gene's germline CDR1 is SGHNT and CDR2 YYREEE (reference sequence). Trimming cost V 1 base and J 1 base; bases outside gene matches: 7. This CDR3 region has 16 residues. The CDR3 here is CASSLITGAAQETQYF. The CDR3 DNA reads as TGTGCCAGCAGCTTGATCACAGGGGCCGCCCAAGAGACCCAGTACTTC.

CDR3 region: CASSGDSRNQPQHF. The CDR3, as DNA: TGTGCCAGCAGTGGGGACAGCCGAAATCAGCCCCAGCATTTT. This chain links TRBV2 with TRBJ1-5; 7 nucleotides align to TRBD1. V dropped 4 bases and J dropped 4; count of bases not matched to a gene: 4. Germline CDR1 and CDR2: SNHLY and FYNNEI. The CDR3 runs 14 residues. The whole variable domain, remainder taken from reference TRBV2 and TRBJ1-5, is EPEVTQTPSHQVTQMGQEVILRCVPISNHLYFYWYRQILGQKVEFLVSFYNNEISEKSEIFDDQFSVERPDGSNFTLKIRSTKLEDSAMYFCASSGDSRNQPQHFGDGTRLSIL.

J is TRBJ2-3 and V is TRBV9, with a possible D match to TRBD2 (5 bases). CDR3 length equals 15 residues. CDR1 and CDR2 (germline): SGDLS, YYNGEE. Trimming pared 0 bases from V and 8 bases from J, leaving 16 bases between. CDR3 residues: CASSVVERSLGTQYF. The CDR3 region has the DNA TGTGCCAGCAGCGTAGTCGAGCGGAGTCTAGGTACGCAGTATTTT.

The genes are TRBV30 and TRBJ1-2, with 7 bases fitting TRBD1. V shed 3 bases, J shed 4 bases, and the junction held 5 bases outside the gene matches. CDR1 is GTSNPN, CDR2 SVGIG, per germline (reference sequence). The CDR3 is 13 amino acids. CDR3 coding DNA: TGTGCCTGGAGCACAGGGGACGGCTATGGCTACACCTTC. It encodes CAWSTGDGYGYTF.

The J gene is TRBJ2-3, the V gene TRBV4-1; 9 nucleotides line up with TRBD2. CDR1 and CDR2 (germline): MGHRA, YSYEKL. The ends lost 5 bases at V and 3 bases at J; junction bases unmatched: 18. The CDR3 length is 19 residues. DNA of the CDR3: TGCGCCAGCAGCTATCGAGGGACTAGCTTACACTTTGGGACAGATACGCAGTATTTT. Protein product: CASSYRGTSLHFGTDTQYF.

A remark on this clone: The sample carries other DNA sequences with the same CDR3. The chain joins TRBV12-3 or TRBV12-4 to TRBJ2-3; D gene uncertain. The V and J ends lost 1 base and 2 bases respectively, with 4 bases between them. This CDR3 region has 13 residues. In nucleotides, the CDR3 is TGTGCCAGCAGTTTAGGGCACACAGATACGCAGTATTTT. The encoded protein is CASSLGHTDTQYF.

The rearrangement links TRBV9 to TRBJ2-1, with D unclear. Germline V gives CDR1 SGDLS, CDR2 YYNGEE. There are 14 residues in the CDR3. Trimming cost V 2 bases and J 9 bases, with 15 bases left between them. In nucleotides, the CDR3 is TGTGCCAGCAGCGTTTGCAGGTACTGTGGTGAGCAGTTCTTC. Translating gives CASSVCRYCGEQFF.

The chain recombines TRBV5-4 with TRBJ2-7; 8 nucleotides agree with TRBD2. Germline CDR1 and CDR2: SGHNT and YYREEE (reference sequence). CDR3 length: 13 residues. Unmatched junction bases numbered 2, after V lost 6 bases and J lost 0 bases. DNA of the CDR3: TGTGCCAGCACGAGCGGGAGCTCCTACGAGCAGTACTTC. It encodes CASTSGSSYEQYF.

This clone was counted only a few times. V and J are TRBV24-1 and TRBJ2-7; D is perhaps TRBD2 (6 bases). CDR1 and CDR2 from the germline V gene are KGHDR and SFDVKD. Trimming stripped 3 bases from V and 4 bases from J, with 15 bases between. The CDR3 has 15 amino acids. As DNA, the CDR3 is TGTGCCACCAGTGATAGCGTGGAGGGCCGTTACGAGCAGTACTTC. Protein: CATSDSVEGRYEQYF.

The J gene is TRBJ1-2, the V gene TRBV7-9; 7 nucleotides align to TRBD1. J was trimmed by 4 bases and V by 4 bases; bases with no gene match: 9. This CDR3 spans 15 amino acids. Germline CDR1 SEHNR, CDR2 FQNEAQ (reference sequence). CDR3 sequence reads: CASSSGTEGPYGYTF. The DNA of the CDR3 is TGTGCCAGCAGCTCAGGGACAGAGGGACCCTATGGCTACACCTTC.

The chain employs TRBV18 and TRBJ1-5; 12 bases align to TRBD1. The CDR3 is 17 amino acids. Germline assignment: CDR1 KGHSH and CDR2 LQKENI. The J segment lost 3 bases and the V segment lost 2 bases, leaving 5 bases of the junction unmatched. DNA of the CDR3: TGTGCCAGCTCACCAGCCGGGACAGGGGGCTCCAATCAGCCCCAGCATTTT. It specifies CASSPAGTGGSNQPQHF. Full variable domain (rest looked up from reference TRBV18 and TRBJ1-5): NAGVMQNPRHLVRRRGQEARLRCSPMKGHSHVYWYRQLPEEGLKFMVYLQKENIIDESGMPKERFSAEFPKEGPSILRIQQVVRGDSAAYFCASSPAGTGGSNQPQHFGDGTRLSIL.

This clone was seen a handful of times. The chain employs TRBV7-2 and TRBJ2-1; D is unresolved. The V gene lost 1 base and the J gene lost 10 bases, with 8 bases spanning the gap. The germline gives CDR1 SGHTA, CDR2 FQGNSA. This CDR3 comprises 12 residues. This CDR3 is CASSLGRREQFF. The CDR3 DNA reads TGTGCCAGCAGCTTAGGGCGGCGGGAGCAGTTCTTC.

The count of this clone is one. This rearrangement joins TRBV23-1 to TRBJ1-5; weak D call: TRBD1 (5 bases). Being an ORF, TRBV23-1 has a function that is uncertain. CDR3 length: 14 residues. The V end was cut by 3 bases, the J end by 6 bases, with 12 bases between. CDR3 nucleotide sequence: TGCGCCAGCAGTCAGCGGGACGAAGGTCAGCCCCAGCATTTT. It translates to CASSQRDEGQPQHF.

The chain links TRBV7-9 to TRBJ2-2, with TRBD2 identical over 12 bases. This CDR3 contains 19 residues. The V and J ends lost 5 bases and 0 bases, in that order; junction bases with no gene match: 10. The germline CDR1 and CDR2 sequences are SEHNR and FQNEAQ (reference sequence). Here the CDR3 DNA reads TGTGCCAGCAGCCCCAAGGTAGCTAGCGGGAGGGCGAACACCGGGGAGCTGTTTTTT. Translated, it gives CASSPKVASGRANTGELFF.

In DNA, the CDR3 is TGTGCCAGTATAGGGACAACAGGGTTAAATGAGCAGTTCTTC. It encodes CASIGTTGLNEQFF. V and J are TRBV25-1 and TRBJ2-1, with a possible D match to TRBD1 (6 bases). The V and J ends lost 9 bases and 7 bases respectively, with 19 bases between them. Germline V gives CDR1 MGHDK, CDR2 SYGVNS. CDR3 length: 14 residues.

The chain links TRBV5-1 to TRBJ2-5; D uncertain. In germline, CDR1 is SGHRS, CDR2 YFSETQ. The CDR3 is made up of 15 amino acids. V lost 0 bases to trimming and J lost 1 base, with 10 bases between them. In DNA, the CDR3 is TGCGCCAGCAGCTTGGCTGTAGCTAGCCAAGAGACCCAGTACTTC. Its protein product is CASSLAVASQETQYF.

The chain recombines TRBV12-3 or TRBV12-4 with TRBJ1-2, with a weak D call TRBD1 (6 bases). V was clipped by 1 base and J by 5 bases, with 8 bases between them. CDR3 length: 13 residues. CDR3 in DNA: TGTGCCAGCAGTTTAGGCAGGGGATATGGCTACACCTTC. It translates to CASSLGRGYGYTF.

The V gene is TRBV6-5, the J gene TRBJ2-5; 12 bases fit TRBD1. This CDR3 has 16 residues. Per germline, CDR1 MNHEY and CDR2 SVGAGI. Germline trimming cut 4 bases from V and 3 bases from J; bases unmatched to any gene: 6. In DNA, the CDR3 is TGTGCCAGCAGTTCCACCGGGACAGGGGGCGAAGAGACCCAGTACTTC. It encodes CASSSTGTGGEETQYF.

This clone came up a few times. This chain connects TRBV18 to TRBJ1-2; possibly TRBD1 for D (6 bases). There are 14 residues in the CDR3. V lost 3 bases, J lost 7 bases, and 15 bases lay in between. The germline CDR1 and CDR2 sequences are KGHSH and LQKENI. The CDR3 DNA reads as TGTGCCAGCTCACCTTCCCCGGGGGGCGGTGGCTACACCTTC. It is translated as CASSPSPGGGGYTF.

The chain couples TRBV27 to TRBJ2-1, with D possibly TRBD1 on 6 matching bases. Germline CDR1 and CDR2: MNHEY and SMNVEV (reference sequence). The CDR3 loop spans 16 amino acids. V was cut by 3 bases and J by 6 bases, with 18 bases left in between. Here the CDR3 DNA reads TGTGCCAGCAGTTTGAGGGACATACCCACTACCAATGAGCAGTTCTTC. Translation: CASSLRDIPTTNEQFF.

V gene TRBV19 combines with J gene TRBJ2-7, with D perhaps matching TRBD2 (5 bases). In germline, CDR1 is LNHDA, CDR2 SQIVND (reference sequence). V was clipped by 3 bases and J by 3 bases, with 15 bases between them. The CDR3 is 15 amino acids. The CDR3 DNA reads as TGTGCCAGTAGTATGGGATCGACTGGACTCTACGAGCAGTACTTC. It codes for CASSMGSTGLYEQYF. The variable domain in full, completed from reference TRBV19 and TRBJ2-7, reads DGGITQSPKYLFRKEGQNVTLSCEQNLNHDAMYWYRQDPGQGLRLIYYSQIVNDFQKGDIAEGYSVSREKKESFPLTVTSAQKNPTAFYLCASSMGSTGLYEQYFGPGTRLTVT.

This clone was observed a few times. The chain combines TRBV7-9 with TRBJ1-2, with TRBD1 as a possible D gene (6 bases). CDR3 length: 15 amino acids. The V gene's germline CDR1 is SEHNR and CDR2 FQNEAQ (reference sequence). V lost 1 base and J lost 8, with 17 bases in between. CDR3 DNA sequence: TGTGCCAGCAGCTTAGATTCCCAGGGGCTGAGCGGCTACACCTTC. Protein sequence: CASSLDSQGLSGYTF.

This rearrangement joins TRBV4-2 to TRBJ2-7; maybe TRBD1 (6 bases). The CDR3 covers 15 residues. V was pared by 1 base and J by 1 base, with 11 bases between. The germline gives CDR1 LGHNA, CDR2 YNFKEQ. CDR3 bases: TGTGCCAGCAGCCAAGGCGAAGGGGGTTCCTACGAGCAGTACTTC. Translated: CASSQGEGGSYEQYF.

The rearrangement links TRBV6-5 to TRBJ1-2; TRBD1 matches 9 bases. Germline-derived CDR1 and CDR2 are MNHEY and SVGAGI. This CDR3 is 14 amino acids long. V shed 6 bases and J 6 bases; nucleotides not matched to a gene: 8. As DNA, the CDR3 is TGTGCCAGCAGAGGGACAGGGAGTGGAAATGGCTACACCTTC. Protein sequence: CASRGTGSGNGYTF.

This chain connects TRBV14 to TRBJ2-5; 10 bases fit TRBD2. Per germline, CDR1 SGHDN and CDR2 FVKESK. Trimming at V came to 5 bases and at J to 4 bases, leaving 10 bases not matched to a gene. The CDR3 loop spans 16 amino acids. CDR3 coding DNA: TGTGCCAGCAGCTTTCCTCTAGCGGGAGCTTTAGAGACCCAGTACTTC. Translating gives CASSFPLAGALETQYF.